This paragraph covers one T cell receptor (beta chain) sequence. Its antigen is currently not known. Throughout, gene names and germline sequences are given for the mouse. The read is 4 residues too short to cover the CDR3 end, so that end is filled in from the germline J gene. This sample is drawn from a study of CD8+ T cells in alopecia areata (dated by TCRdb to 2016 to 2018). Background on the whole study: Skin from C3H/HeJ donors with spontaneous alopecia (roughly 6-12 months old) was grafted onto female C3H/HeJ recipients aged roughly 6-11 weeks. The study used high-throughput TCRbeta sequencing to examine T cell clonal expansion in alopecia areata, in both the C3H/HeJ mouse model and human patients. On the human side, TCRbeta sequencing was run on scalp tissue and on sorted CD4+ and CD8+ peripheral blood T cells from healthy controls and from alopecia areata patients with either patchy or totalis/universalis disease. Scalp clonality was compared among normal scalp (n=4), patchy alopecia areata scalp (n=8), and alopecia totalis/universalis scalp (n=8). The RNA source kit depended on sample type: the PAXgene miRNA kit for fixed scalp, the miRNeasy kit for PBMCs, and the RNeasy kit for mouse skin. immunoSEQ multiplex PCR using 35 Vbeta forward primers and 13 Jbeta reverse primers was used to amplify TCRbeta CDR3 regions. Findings and caveats that apply to the study as a whole: Shared TCR sequences between patients were less evident than in mice, which may be partly attributable to HLA diversity in the patient population. Resident alphabeta T cells in normal human skin are also sequenced, complicating scalp TCR repertoire analysis, unlike mouse skin dominated by gammadelta T cells. Lesional scalp, especially in alopecia totalis/universalis, showed higher clonality and more expanded CD8+ clones than normal scalp, suggesting antigenic drive.

Libraries were constructed by the immunoSEQ multiplex PCR assay. For TCR sequencing, RNA was extracted from every sample and reverse transcribed into cDNA to serve as template. First-strand cDNA was synthesized using SuperScript III with a 2:1 mix of oligo-dT and random hexamers. A synthetic immune receptor repertoire was used to assess amplification bias, and residual bias was removed computationally. Sequencing of the libraries was done on Illumina HiSeq using 60 bp reads that spanned the CDR3 and were read from J toward V. Under the source paper's analysis protocol: After raw reads were preprocessed to remove errors, the CDR3 was defined following IMGT conventions as running from the conserved cysteine to phenylalanine. Clonality was computed by normalizing Shannon entropy by log2 of the number of productive unique TCRs and subtracting the result from 1. CD4 or CD8 identity of scalp clones was inferred by cross-referencing scalp TCRbeta sequences with sorted blood CD4 and CD8 repertoires. TCRdb took this table from immuneACCESS and kept in-frame rearrangements with V and J called. Such tables lack part of the clones; where checked against another copy, unresolved V genes explain under half of the gap, and the rest is unexplained. V and J calls and clone size follow that table, whereas D and trimming were derived from the DNA. This sample has around 300,000 clones in the table, none counted a single time. More than 1% of the sample rests with the top ten.

V is pared back by 1 base and J by 4 bases, with 10 bases lying between the germline termini. The germline V gene gives CDR1 as LGHNA and CDR2 as YSYQKL. The CDR3 starts with the cysteine, ends with the phenylalanine, and has 15 residues. Of the CDR3's DNA, 33 bases were read; they are in frame from base 1. Pooled mouse cutaneous lymph node cells were stained for CD4, CD8alpha, NKG2D, NKG2ACE and other markers and were then sorted on a BD Influx. The chain links TRBV2 with TRBJ2-2; TRBD2 is perhaps the D gene, given 5 matching bases. Sequencing was carried out using CD4+ T cells sorted from a lymph node. The source is a C3H/HeJ mouse with alopecia areata. With respect to MHC, this strain carries the haplotype H2-k. The CDR3 in this case is CASSQGWAGTGQLYF. CDR3 DNA, as far as it was read: TGTGCCAGCAGCCAAGGCTGGGCGGGCACCGGG.